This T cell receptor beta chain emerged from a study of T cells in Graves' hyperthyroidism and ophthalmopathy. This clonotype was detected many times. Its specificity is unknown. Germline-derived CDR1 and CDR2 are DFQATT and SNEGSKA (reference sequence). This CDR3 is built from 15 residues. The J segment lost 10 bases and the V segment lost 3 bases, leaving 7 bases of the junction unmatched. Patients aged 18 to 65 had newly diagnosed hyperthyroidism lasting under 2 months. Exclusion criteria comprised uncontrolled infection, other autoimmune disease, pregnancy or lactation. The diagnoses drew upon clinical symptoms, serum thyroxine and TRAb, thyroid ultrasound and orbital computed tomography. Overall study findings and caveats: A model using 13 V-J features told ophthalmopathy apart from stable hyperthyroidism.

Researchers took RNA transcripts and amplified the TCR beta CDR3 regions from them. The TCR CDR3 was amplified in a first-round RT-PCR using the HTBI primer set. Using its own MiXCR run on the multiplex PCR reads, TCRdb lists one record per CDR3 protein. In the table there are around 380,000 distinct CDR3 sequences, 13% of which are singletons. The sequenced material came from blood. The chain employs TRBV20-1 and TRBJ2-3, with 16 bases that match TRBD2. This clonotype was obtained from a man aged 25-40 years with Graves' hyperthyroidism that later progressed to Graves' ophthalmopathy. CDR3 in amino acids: CSASSGTSGGVAQYF. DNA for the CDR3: TGCAGTGCTAGTTCGGGGACTAGCGGGGGGGTCGCGCAGTATTTT.